This TCR beta chain emerged from a study of blood T cell repertoires in COVID-19. Looking at the study overall: Spain, Italy and the United States supplied samples that represented acute and convalescent COVID-19. From T cells, B-cell-depleted T cells, or PBMCs came the material, which was cDNA or gDNA.

This CDR3 spans 15 amino acids. The V gene end was trimmed by 6 bases and the J gene end by 3 bases; junction bases not matched to a gene: 8. CDR1 is LNHDA and CDR2 is SQIVND in the germline V gene (reference sequence). This clone showed up just a few times. Original methodology: Estimation of nucleated cell counts was performed using reference gene primer amplification. Here immunoSEQ multiplex PCR was the method, and the copy in TCRdb shows in-frame clones only, minus some. That table gives V, J and clone size, and the DNA gave D and trimming. The repertoire holds roughly 39,000 clones, with roughly 78% as singletons.

Sequenced sample: peripheral blood. The clonotype comes from a man between 65 and 79 years old with acute or convalescent COVID-19. The V call is TRBV19, the J call TRBJ1-5, with 7 bases lining up with TRBD1. In DNA, the CDR3 is TGTGCCAGTAGCACGACAGGGCCCCTCAATCAGCCCCAGCATTTT. It translates to CASSTTGPLNQPQHF.